This TCR beta chain comes out of a study of regulatory and conventional T cells in RAG deficiency (dated by TCRdb to 2016 to 2017). Regarding the research as a whole: To compare the diversity and composition of the repertoires of Treg, conventional CD4+ and CD8+ T cells between RAG-deficient patients and healthy controls, the study applied high-throughput TCR beta sequencing. General conclusions and limits of the study: Rather than being bona fide Treg cells, the sorted CD25-high CD127-low cells in Omenn syndrome patients may represent peripherally activated cells. RAG-deficient patients showed markedly lower Shannon entropy and higher Simpson indices than control T-cell subpopulations. Compared with controls, Omenn syndrome and CID/AS patients had roughly 98-fold fewer unique TCR beta sequences in Treg cells, but only approximately 10-fold fewer in the other subsets. Shorter CDR3 lengths were found in all patient T-cell subsets, and >75% Treg-Tconv repertoire overlap at nucleotide and amino acid level was observed in Omenn syndrome patients. For some subjects, some analyses of T-cell subsets were not performed.

About this clone: Its cognate antigen has yet to be identified. Qualities for individual bases were not recorded, and no much larger clone is one base off.

The method behind the library was the immunoSEQ multiplex PCR assay. Genomic DNA from the sorted T-cell subsets was used to amplify and sequence rearranged TCR beta chain products. On the study's bioinformatics: Shannon entropy and Simpson indices were used to measure how diverse the repertoire of productive TCR beta rearrangements was. To gauge clonal expansion, the frequencies of the 100 most abundant productive TCR beta clonotypes among total reads were added together. The TRB repertoires were scored with a self-reactivity index that is based on amino acid usage at CDR3beta positions 6 and 7. Two-way ANOVA was used for repertoire analyses, while Student t or Mann-Whitney tests were used for flow cytometric analyses. TCRdb obtained this table from immuneACCESS and retained in-frame rearrangements with V and J assigned. These tables miss some clones; where compared with another copy, unresolved V genes account for less than half of the shortfall, and the remainder is unexplained. That table is the source of V, J and clone size, and D and trimming were worked out from the DNA. The sample records under 30,000 clones, around nine tenths of which are singletons. The top ten constitute roughly 0.83% of the sample.

Before genomic DNA extraction, regulatory T cells were isolated from blood as CD4+CD25-high CD127-low cells. Repertoire analyses used roughly eight healthy control donors as the comparison group. The germline V gene gives CDR1 as SGHDT and CDR2 as YYEEEE. After removal of 5 bases from V and 2 bases from J, the junction retains 4 bases not matched to a gene. Reading from cysteine to phenylalanine, the CDR3 counts 13 amino acids. The DNA shown is the 39-base CDR3, in frame from base 1. The data were also submitted as part of a second study, on regulatory T cells. The second investigation adds: The multiplex PCR relied on 52 forward TRBV primers and 13 reverse TRBJ primers, and amplification bias was corrected through assay-based and computational methods. In patients, repertoires had restricted unique TRB V-J pairs and skewed V and J gene usage, with regulatory T cells showing the most marked changes. Between CD3G-deficient patients and healthy controls, the study compared T-cell receptor beta repertoires in sorted regulatory T cells, conventional CD4+ T cells and CD8+ T cells. Peripheral blood mononuclear cells were isolated by Ficoll density separation. Within the immunoSEQ assay, multiplex PCR amplified rearranged TRB loci from genomic DNA. Sequencing of the TRB amplicons was done on an Illumina HiSeq platform. Custom algorithms error-filtered the raw sequences and aligned them to reference gene sequences, after which the immunoSEQ online tools were used for analysis. The frequencies of productive and nonproductive TRB rearrangements were evaluated among unique sequences as well as among total sequences. Group comparisons used t tests, Mann-Whitney tests or two-way ANOVA run in Prism software.

This sequence uses TRBV5-6 and TRBJ2-7, and TRBD1 matches 7 of the central bases. Sequenced material: Tregs sorted from blood. The clonotype comes from a human donor in good health. The DNA sequence reads TGTGCCAGCAGTTCCGGGACAGCCTACGAGCAGTACTTC. Protein translation: CASSSGTAYEQYF.